At least ten counts were recorded for the clone carrying this TCR beta chain. The sample belongs to a study of neurological immune-mediated disorders. The germline V gene has CDR1 SGHRS and CDR2 YFSETQ. This CDR3 is built from 16 residues. The V and J ends lost 3 bases and 3 bases respectively, with 15 bases between them. The time point was: longitudinal time-point 1 (baseline). cDNA synthesis was performed by 5'RACE with 10-nucleotide random UMIs. Sequencing of 15-18 subjects in each run yielded over 190 million TCR-beta sequences. MiXCR was run by TCRdb on the 5' RACE reads, yielding one entry per CDR3 protein. The sample lists tens of thousands of distinct CDR3 sequences, over 8.5% occurring once.

The J gene is TRBJ1-4, the V gene TRBV5-1; D ambiguous. Material: PBMCs. The sequence was obtained from a male donor with HTLV-1-associated myelopathy (HAM/TSP). The CDR3 is CASSSEPHGANEKLFF. CDR3 nucleotides: TGCGCCAGCAGCTCGGAACCTCACGGGGCTAATGAAAAACTGTTTTTT.